Each of the 9 T cell receptor beta chains below was sequenced from the same sample in a study of vaccination and CD4 T cells after COVID-19. Their target antigens are unknown. CD4+ T cells that had been cultured provided DNA sequenced with the Oncomine TCR Beta short-read assay. TCRdb re-analysed the PCR reads in MiXCR, keeping a single row per CDR3 protein. The table includes approximately 9,400 distinct CDR3 sequences, about 81% detected once. Treatment in this sample: roughly 11-day PBMC culture with coronavirus spike peptide pools or control peptides (ViraFEST assay). Sequencing was done on a sample of CD4+ T cells from blood, cultured in vitro. The receptors were gathered from a human donor who had recovered from COVID-19.

This sequence joins TRBV20-1 and TRBJ1-1, with 8 bases aligning to TRBD1. CDR1 and CDR2 (germline): DFQATT, SNEGSKA (reference sequence). The junction had 13 bases not matched to a gene; V was cut back by 7 bases and J by 3 bases. This CDR3 region has 15 residues. The CDR3 DNA sequence: TGCAGTGGGACAATGTCGACAGGGGAGGACACTGAAGCTTTCTTT. The encoded protein is CSGTMSTGEDTEAFF.

The rearrangement links TRBV6-5 to TRBJ2-7, with 7 positions matching TRBD2. Germline V gene sequence: CDR1 MNHEY, CDR2 SVGAGI. The CDR3 spans 15 residues. J was trimmed by 11 bases and V by 0 bases; bases with no gene match: 13. CDR3 protein: CASSYSNGGTNFEYF. The DNA for the CDR3 is TGTGCCAGCAGTTACTCGAACGGGGGGACGAATTTTGAGTACTTC.

The rearrangement links TRBV9 to TRBJ2-2; the D is unclear. Germline CDR1 SGDLS, CDR2 YYNGEE. V was clipped by 3 bases and J by 0 bases, with 6 bases between them. This CDR3 region has 14 residues. The CDR3 DNA reads TGTGCCAGCAGCGCGGAATCGAACACCGGGGAGCTGTTTTTT. This sequence encodes CASSAESNTGELFF.

The J gene is TRBJ1-1, the V gene TRBV12-3 or TRBV12-4, with 7 bases matching TRBD1. The CDR3 spans 15 residues. Losses at the gene ends were 5 bases for V and 1 base for J; bases not matched to a gene: 7. The CDR3 protein is CASSPARTGNTEAFF. For the CDR3, the DNA is TGTGCCAGCAGTCCGGCTCGGACAGGGAACACTGAAGCTTTCTTT.

The V call is TRBV7-3, the J call TRBJ2-5; 9 bases fit TRBD1. The CDR3 is 15 amino acids. Trimming at V came to 5 bases and at J to 5 bases, leaving 9 bases not matched to a gene. Germline lookup yields CDR1 SGHTA and CDR2 FQGTGA. This CDR3 reads CASSLSGTGSETQYF. The CDR3 DNA follows: TGTGCCAGCAGCCTATCAGGGACAGGGTCTGAGACCCAGTACTTC.

This clonotype occurred a few times. The V gene is TRBV20-1, the J gene TRBJ1-5; D is ambiguous. The CDR3 extends over 13 amino acids. The germline CDR1 and CDR2 sequences are DFQATT and SNEGSKA (reference sequence). V lost 6 bases to trimming and J lost 2 bases, with 11 bases between them. CDR3 amino acids: CSAPNMGNQPQHF. The DNA of the CDR3 is TGCAGTGCCCCAAACATGGGCAATCAGCCCCAGCATTTT.

The chain is built from TRBV6-2 or TRBV6-3 and TRBJ2-5, with TRBD1 identical over 7 bases. Germline CDR1 MNHEY, CDR2 SVGEGT. V dropped 6 bases and J dropped 9; count of bases not matched to a gene: 13. The CDR3 spans 14 residues. The CDR3 nucleotides are TGTGCCAGCAGCAGAGACAGGGAAGGGTGGGCCCAGTACTTC. Residues: CASSRDREGWAQYF.

The chain is built from TRBV15 and TRBJ1-1; tentative D call: TRBD1 (5 bases). In germline, CDR1 is LNHNV, CDR2 YYDKDF (reference sequence). Deletions cut 7 bases from V and 5 bases from J, with 14 bases between. CDR3 length equals 13 residues. For the CDR3, the DNA is TGTGCCACCAACAGCAGAAGGGGAACTGAAGCTTTCTTT. This sequence encodes CATNSRRGTEAFF.

This clonotype was seen once. The junction and the germline gene differ at one end; a read error may be behind it. This sequence joins TRBV7-9 and TRBJ2-3; TRBD2 matches 9 bases. The CDR3 runs 14 residues. Germline loops: CDR1 SEHNR, CDR2 FQNEAQ (reference sequence). The chain's CDR3 is CASSLAGLTDTQYF. In DNA, the CDR3 is TGTGCCAGCAGCCTAGCGGGACTCACAGATACGCAGTATTTT.